This T cell receptor (beta chain) was captured by sequencing in a study of cytomegalovirus exposure and HLA in healthy donors. Looked up from germline, CDR1 is MNHEY and CDR2 is SVGAGI. The V gene lost 0 bases and the J gene lost 7 bases, with 12 bases spanning the gap. This CDR3 has 15 residues. This clone was seen a few times. The antigen remains unidentified. Study conclusions and caveats: As immune exposure information, only CMV serostatus was available. Later examination showed HLA-associated TCR beta chains had greater clonal expansion than equally common others. Relative to the roughly 700-donor mean, N-insertions were reportedly fewer in an Asian-associated ancestry cluster in a later analysis. V segments that were indistinguishable, TRBV6-2 and TRBV6-3 among them, were omitted from analysis.

In the PCR, 60 Vbeta and 13 Jbeta primers were used. The table came from immunoSEQ multiplex PCR; TCRdb's copy has only in-frame clones and leaves some out. The table has 150,000 to 200,000 clones, 65% to 80% seen once. The rearrangement links TRBV6-5 to TRBJ1-4; D not resolved. The sample taken for sequencing was PBMCs. The source of this sequence is a woman in her forties in good health and CMV-seronegative. CDR3 coding DNA: TGTGCCAGCAGTTACTCGAAGCGCCGGAGTGAAAAACTGTTTTTT. Translation gives CASSYSKRRSEKLFF.